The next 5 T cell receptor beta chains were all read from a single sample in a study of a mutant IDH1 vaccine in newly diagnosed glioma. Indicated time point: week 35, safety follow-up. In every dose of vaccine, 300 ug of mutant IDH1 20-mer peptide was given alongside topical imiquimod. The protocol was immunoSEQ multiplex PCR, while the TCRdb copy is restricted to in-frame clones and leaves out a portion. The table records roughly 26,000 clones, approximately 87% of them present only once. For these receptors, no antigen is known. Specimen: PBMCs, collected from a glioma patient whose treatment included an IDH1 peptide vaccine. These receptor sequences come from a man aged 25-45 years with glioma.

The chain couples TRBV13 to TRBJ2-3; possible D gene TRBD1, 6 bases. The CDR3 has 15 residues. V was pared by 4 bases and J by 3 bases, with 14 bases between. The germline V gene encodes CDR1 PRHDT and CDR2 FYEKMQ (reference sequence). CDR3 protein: CASSSRGVGTDTQYF. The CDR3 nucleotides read TGTGCCAGCAGCTCCAGGGGAGTGGGGACAGATACGCAGTATTTT.

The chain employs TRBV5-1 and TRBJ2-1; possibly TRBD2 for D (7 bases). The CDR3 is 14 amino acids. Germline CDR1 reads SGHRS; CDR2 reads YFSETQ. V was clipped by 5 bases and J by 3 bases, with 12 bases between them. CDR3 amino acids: CASRGGRDYNEQFF. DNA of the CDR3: TGCGCCAGCAGGGGGGGGCGGGACTACAATGAGCAGTTCTTC.

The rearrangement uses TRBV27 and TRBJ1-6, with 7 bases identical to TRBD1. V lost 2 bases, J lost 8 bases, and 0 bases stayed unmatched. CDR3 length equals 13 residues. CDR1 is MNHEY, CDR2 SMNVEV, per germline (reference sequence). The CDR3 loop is CASSLQGDSPLHF. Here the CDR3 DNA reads TGTGCCAGCAGTTTACAGGGGGATTCACCCCTCCACTTT.

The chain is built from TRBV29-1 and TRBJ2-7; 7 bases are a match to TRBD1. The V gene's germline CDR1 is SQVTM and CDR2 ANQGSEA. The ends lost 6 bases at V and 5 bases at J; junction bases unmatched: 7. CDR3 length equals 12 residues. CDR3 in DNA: TGCAGCGTCAGAGACAGGGAAGACGAGCAGTACTTC. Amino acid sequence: CSVRDREDEQYF.

The DNA for the CDR3 is TGCGCCAGCAGCCAGTTTGAGGGCGGAATCTCCTCTGGGGCCAACGTCCTGACTTTC. Protein sequence: CASSQFEGGISSGANVLTF. The chain links TRBV4-1 to TRBJ2-6, with a weak D call TRBD2 (5 bases). This CDR3 has 19 residues. The germline CDR1 and CDR2 sequences are MGHRA and YSYEKL. The V end was cut by 3 bases, the J end by 0 bases, with 18 bases between.